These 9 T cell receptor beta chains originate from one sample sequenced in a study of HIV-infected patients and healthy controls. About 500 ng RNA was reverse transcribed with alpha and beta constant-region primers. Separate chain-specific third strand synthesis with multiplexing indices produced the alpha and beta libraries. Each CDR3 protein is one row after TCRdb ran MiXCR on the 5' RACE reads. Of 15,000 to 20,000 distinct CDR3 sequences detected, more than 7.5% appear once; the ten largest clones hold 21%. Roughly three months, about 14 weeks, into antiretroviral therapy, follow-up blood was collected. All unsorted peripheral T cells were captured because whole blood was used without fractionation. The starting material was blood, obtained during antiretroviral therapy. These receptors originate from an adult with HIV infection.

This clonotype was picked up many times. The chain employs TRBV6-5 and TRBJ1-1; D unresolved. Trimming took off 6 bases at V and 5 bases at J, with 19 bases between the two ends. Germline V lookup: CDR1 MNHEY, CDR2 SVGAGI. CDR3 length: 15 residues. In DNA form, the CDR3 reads TGTGCCAGCAGCGGTACGCATTTCTCTGTGACTGAAGCTTTCTTT. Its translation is CASSGTHFSVTEAFF.

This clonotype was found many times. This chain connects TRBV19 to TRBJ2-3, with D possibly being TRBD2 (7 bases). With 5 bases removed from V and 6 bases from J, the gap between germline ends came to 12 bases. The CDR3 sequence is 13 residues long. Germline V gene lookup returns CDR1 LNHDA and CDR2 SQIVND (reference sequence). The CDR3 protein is CASSPGGRDTQYF. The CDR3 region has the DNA TGTGCCAGTAGTCCGGGGGGCAGGGATACGCAGTATTTT.

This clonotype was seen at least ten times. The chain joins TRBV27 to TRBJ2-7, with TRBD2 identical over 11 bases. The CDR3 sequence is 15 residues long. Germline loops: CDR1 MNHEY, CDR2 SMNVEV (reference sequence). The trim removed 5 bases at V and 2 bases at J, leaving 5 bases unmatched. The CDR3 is CASSGGLAGTYEQYF. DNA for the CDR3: TGTGCCAGCAGTGGAGGACTAGCGGGTACCTACGAGCAGTACTTC.

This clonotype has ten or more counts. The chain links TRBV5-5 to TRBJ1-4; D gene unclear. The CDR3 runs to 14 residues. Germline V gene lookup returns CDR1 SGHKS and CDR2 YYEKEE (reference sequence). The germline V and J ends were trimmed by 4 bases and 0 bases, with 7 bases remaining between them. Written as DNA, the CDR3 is TGTGCCAGCAGCAGGCCTGCAACTAATGAAAAACTGTTTTTT. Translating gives CASSRPATNEKLFF.

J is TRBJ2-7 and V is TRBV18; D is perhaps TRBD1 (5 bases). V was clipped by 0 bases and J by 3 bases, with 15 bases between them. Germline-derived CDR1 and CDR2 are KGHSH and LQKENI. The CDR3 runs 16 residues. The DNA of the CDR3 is TGTGCCAGCTCACCACCGAGTAGGGGTAGTTACTACGAGCAGTACTTC. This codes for CASSPPSRGSYYEQYF.

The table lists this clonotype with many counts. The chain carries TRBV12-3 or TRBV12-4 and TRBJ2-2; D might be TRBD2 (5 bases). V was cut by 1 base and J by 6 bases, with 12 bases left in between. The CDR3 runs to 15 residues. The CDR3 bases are TGTGCCAGCAGTTTAGGGCAGTTCGGGGCCGGGGAGCTGTTTTTT. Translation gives CASSLGQFGAGELFF.

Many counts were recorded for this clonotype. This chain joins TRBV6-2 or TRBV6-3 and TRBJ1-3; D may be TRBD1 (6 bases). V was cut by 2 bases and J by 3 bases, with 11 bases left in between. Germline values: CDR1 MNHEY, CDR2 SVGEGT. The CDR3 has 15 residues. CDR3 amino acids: CASSYDRSFGNTIYF. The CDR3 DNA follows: TGTGCCAGCAGTTACGACAGGAGCTTTGGAAACACCATATATTTT.

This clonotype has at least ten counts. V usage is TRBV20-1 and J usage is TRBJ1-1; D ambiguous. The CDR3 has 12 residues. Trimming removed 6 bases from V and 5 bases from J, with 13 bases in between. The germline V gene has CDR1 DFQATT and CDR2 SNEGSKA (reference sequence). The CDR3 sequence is CSAPPPGTEAFF. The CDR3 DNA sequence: TGCAGTGCCCCCCCTCCGGGTACTGAAGCTTTCTTT.

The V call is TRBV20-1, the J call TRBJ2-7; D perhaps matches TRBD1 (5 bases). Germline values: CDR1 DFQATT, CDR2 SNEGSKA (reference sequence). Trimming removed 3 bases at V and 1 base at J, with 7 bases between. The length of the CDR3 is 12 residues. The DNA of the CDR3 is TGCAGTGCTAGCCGACAGTCCTACGAGCAGTACTTC. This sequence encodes CSASRQSYEQYF.